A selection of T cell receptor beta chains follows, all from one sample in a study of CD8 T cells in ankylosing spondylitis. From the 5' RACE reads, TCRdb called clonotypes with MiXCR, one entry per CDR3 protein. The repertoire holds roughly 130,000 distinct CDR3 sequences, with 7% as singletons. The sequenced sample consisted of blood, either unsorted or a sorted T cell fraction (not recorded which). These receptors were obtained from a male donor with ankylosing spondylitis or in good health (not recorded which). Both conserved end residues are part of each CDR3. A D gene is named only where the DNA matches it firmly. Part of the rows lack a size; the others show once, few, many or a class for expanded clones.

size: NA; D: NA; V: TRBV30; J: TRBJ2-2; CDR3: CAWSVGNAGELFF; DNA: TGTGCCTGGAGTGTAGGGAACGCCGGGGAGCTGTTTTTT
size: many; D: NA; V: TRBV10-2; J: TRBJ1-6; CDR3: CASSESSQTATNSPLHF; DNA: TGCGCCAGCAGTGAGTCCAGTCAAACAGCCACCAATTCACCCCTCCACTTT
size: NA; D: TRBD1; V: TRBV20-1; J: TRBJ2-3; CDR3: CSASSETGALTDTQYF; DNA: TGCAGTGCCAGTTCCGAGACAGGGGCCCTCACAGATACGCAGTATTTT
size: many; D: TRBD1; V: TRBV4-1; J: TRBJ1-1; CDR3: CASSHPGQGNTEAFF; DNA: TGCGCCAGCAGCCATCCGGGACAGGGTAACACTGAAGCTTTCTTT
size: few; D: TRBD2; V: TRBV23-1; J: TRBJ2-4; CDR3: CASSPSGTPLAKNIQYF; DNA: TGCGCCAGCAGTCCTAGCGGGACTCCCCTAGCCAAAAACATTCAGTACTTC
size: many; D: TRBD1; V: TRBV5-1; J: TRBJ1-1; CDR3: CASSPGQGFTEAFF; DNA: TGCGCCAGCAGCCCGGGACAGGGGTTCACTGAAGCTTTCTTT
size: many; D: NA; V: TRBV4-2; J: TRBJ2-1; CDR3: CASSILASPGRASYNEQFF; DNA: TGTGCCAGCAGCATACTAGCTTCCCCCGGCCGAGCTTCCTACAATGAGCAGTTCTTC
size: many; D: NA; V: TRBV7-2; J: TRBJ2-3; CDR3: CASSLPGSPDTQYF; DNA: TGTGCCAGCAGCTTACCGGGGTCCCCAGATACGCAGTATTTT
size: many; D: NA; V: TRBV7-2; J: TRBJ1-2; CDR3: CASSPESDYGYTF; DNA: TGTGCCAGCAGCCCCGAGTCGGACTATGGCTACACCTTC
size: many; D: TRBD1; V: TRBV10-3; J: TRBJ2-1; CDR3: CAISAGQDNEQFF; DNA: TGTGCCATCAGTGCGGGACAGGACAATGAGCAGTTCTTC
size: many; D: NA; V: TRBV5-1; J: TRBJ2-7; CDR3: CASSPGQPLSGEQYF; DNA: TGCGCCAGCAGCCCCGGACAGCCACTATCTGGGGAGCAGTACTTC
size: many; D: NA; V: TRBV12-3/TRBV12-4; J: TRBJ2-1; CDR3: CASSLVASSLSYNEQFF; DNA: TGTGCCAGCAGTTTAGTGGCTAGCTCCCTGTCCTACAATGAGCAGTTCTTC
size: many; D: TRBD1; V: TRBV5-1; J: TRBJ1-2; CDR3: CASKQGSYGYTF; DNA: TGCGCCAGCAAACAGGGGTCCTATGGCTACACCTTC
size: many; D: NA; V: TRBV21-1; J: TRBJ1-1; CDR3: CAGELDPFRTEAFF; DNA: TGTGCCGGCGAATTGGACCCCTTCAGGACTGAAGCTTTCTTT
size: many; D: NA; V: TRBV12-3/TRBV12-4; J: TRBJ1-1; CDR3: CASRVLEGTEAFF; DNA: TGTGCCAGCAGGGTTCTGGAGGGCACTGAAGCTTTCTTT
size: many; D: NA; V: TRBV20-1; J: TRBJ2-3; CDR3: CSANSWRADTQYF; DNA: TGCAGTGCAAATAGCTGGAGGGCAGATACGCAGTATTTT
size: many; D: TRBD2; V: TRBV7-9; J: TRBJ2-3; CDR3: CASQSGGVTDTQYF; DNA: TGTGCCAGCCAGTCGGGGGGAGTCACAGATACGCAGTATTTT
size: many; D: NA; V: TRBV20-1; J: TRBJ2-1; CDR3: CSARDLSTSSYNEQFF; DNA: TGCAGTGCTAGAGATCTATCCACGAGCTCCTACAATGAGCAGTTCTTC
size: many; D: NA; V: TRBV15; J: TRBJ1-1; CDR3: CATSRGPVNTEAFF; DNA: TGTGCCACCAGCAGAGGCCCGGTGAACACTGAAGCTTTCTTT
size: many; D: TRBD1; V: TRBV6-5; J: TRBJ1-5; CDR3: CASSYSDRPNQPQHF; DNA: TGTGCCAGCAGTTACTCGGACAGGCCTAATCAGCCCCAGCATTTT
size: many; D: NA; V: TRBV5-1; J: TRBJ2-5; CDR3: CASRSVLQETQYF; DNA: TGCGCCAGCAGGTCCGTCTTACAAGAGACCCAGTACTTC
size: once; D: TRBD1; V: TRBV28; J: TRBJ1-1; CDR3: CASSSDRAPFF; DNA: TGTGCCAGCAGTTCGGACAGGGCTCCTTTCTTT
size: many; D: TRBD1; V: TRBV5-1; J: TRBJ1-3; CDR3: CASSAGTGDGNTIYF; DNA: TGCGCCAGCAGCGCCGGGACAGGGGATGGAAACACCATATATTTT
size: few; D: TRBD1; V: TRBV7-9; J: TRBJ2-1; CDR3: CASSAGTGPYYNEQFF; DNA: TGTGCCAGCAGCGCGGGGACAGGCCCATACTACAATGAGCAGTTCTTC
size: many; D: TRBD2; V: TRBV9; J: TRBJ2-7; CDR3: CASSVAQDSGKNEQYF; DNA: TGTGCCAGCAGCGTAGCTCAAGATAGCGGGAAGAACGAGCAGTACTTC
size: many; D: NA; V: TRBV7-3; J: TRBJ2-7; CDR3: CASSPDGTGSYEQYF; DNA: TGTGCCAGCAGCCCCGATGGAACAGGCTCCTACGAGCAGTACTTC
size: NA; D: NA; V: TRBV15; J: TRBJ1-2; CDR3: CATFCGYTF; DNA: TGTGCCACCTTCTGTGGCTACACCTTC
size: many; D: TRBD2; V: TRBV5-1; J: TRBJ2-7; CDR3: CASSRGTINYEQYF; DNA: TGCGCCAGCAGCCGCGGGACTATCAACTACGAGCAGTACTTC
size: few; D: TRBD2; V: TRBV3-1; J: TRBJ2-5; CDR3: CASSQHLLGLAGGTRETQYF; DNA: TGTGCCAGCAGCCAACACCTACTCGGACTAGCGGGGGGGACTCGAGAGACCCAGTACTTC
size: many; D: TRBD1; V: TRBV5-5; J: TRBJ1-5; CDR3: CASSLDRGLRQPQHF; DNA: TGTGCCAGCAGCTTGGACAGGGGGCTGCGTCAGCCCCAGCATTTT
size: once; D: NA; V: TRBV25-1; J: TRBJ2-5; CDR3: CASSVTAGLILQETQYF; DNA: TGTGCCAGCAGTGTTACAGCAGGGCTGATACTCCAAGAGACCCAGTACTTC
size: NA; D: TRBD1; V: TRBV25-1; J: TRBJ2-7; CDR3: CASIGQAYEQYF; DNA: TGTGCCAGCATCGGACAGGCCTACGAGCAGTACTTC
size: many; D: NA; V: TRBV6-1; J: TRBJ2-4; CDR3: CASSAGGLAKNIQYF; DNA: TGTGCCAGCAGTGCGGGCGGGTTAGCCAAAAACATTCAGTACTTC
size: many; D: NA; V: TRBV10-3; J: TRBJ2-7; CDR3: CAISESWDNSYEQYF; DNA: TGTGCCATCAGTGAGTCGTGGGACAACTCCTACGAGCAGTACTTC
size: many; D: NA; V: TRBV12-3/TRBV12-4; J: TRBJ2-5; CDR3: CASSVLATQYF; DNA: TGTGCCAGCTCGGTTCTGGCGACCCAGTACTTC
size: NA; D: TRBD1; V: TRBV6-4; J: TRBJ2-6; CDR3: CASSDRDRGYSGANVLTF; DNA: TGTGCCAGCAGTGACCGGGACAGGGGTTACTCTGGGGCCAACGTCCTGACTTTC